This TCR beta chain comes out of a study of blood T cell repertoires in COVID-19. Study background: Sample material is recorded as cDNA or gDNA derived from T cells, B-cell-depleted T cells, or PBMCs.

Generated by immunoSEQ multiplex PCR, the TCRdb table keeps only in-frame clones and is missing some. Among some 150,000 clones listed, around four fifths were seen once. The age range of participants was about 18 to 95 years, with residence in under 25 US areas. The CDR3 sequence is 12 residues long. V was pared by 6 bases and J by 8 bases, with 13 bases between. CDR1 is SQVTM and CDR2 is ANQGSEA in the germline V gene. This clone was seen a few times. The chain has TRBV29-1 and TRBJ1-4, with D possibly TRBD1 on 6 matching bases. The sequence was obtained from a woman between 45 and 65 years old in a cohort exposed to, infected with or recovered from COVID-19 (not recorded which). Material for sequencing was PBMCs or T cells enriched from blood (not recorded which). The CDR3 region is CSVKGDREKLFF. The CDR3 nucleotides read TGCAGCGTGAAGGGCGACAGGGAAAAACTGTTTTTT.